These 14 T cell receptor beta chains came from one sample sequenced in a study of OX40 agonist ivuxolimab in advanced cancers. Sequenced by immunoSEQ multiplex PCR; TCRdb stores in-frame clones only, minus some. Of around 44,000 clones in the sample, approximately 80% are singletons; the top ten hold just over 5%. The sequenced sample was CD4+ or CD8+ T cells sorted from blood, obtained in a trial of the OX40 agonist ivuxolimab. Receptor source: an adult with an advanced solid tumor such as melanoma, head and neck, liver or kidney cancer.

The CDR3 DNA follows: TGTGCCAGTAGTATTGCGAGAGTGGGTGAAAAACTGTTTTTT. This translates into CASSIARVGEKLFF. The chain combines TRBV19 with TRBJ1-4; D remains unclear. The CDR3 length is 14 residues. Per the germline V gene, CDR1 is LNHDA and CDR2 is SQIVND (reference sequence). Trimming removed 3 bases from V and 7 bases from J, with 12 bases in between.

This rearrangement joins TRBV7-9 to TRBJ1-4, with TRBD1 as a possible D gene (6 bases). Germline V gene data show CDR1 as SEHNR and CDR2 as FQNEAQ (reference sequence). CDR3 length equals 15 residues. Trimming cost V 5 bases and J 8 bases, with 18 bases left between them. Here the CDR3 DNA reads TGTGCCAGCAGCGTCCTCGGGGGCAGGGGCGAAAAACTGTTTTTT. Residues: CASSVLGGRGEKLFF.

The V and J genes are TRBV2 and TRBJ2-7, with D tentatively TRBD1 (5 bases). Deletions cut 8 bases from V and 1 base from J, with 12 bases between. Germline assignment: CDR1 SNHLY and CDR2 FYNNEI. This CDR3 contains 13 residues. CDR3 region: CASSAGFSYEQYF. The DNA of the CDR3 is TGTGCCAGCTCGGCAGGGTTTTCCTACGAGCAGTACTTC.

The V call is TRBV19, the J call TRBJ2-5; 9 bases line up with TRBD1. CDR1 is LNHDA, CDR2 SQIVND, per germline (reference sequence). CDR3 length: 14 amino acids. Trimming took 8 bases from V and 4 from J; bases not matched to a gene: 8. In nucleotides, the CDR3 is TGTGCCAGTTCCGCGACAGGGGGAGCAGAGACCCAGTACTTC. Translating gives CASSATGGAETQYF.

The chain recombines TRBV28 with TRBJ2-7; 8 bases agree with TRBD2. The CDR3 totals 15 residues. J gave up 2 bases and V 5 bases, and 8 bases lay outside the gene matches. Looked up from germline, CDR1 is MDHEN and CDR2 is SYDVKM. In DNA, the CDR3 is TGTGCCAGCAGTCGGGGGGGAGGTAGGGCCTACGAGCAGTACTTC. It translates to CASSRGGGRAYEQYF.

The chain links TRBV5-6 to TRBJ2-3, with D possibly TRBD2 on 6 matching bases. V was cut by 4 bases and J by 2 bases, with 17 bases left in between. CDR1 and CDR2 from the germline V gene are SGHDT and YYEEEE. The CDR3 is 16 residues long. The CDR3 DNA sequence: TGTGCCAGCAGCCTAAACCTGGGGGGTATCACAGATACGCAGTATTTT. Translated: CASSLNLGGITDTQYF.

The CDR3 protein is CASSLVANTEAFF. For the CDR3, the DNA is TGCGCCAGCAGCTTGGTGGCGAACACTGAAGCTTTCTTT. This chain joins TRBV5-1 and TRBJ1-1; D gene unclear. This CDR3 has 13 residues. CDR1 is SGHRS, CDR2 YFSETQ, per germline. The V and J ends lost 0 bases and 1 base respectively, with 4 bases between them.

The V and J genes are TRBV28 and TRBJ1-5, with D perhaps matching TRBD1 (5 bases). This CDR3 has 14 amino acids. Germline V gene data show CDR1 as MDHEN and CDR2 as SYDVKM. V lost 6 bases and J 1 base, leaving 10 bases between the germline ends. The CDR3 bases are TGTGCCAGCAGGAAAGGGGTCAGCAATCAGCCCCAGCATTTT. This gives the protein CASRKGVSNQPQHF.

The chain has TRBV5-1 and TRBJ2-5; 14 nucleotides line up with TRBD2. Germline CDR1 reads SGHRS; CDR2 reads YFSETQ. This CDR3 contains 17 residues. V shed 4 bases and J 4 bases; nucleotides not matched to a gene: 9. The CDR3: CASSRGLAGGGGETQYF. The CDR3 coding sequence is TGCGCCAGCAGCCGCGGACTAGCGGGAGGAGGAGGAGAGACCCAGTACTTC.

The chain links TRBV18 to TRBJ2-7; D tentatively fits TRBD1 or TRBD2 (5 bases each). The CDR3 length is 16 residues. The V end lost 4 bases, the J end lost 2 bases, and 18 bases lay between the germline ends. Germline loops: CDR1 KGHSH, CDR2 LQKENI. CDR3 bases: TGTGCCAGCTCACGCGCAACATCCGGGACCACCTACGAGCAGTACTTC. This translates into CASSRATSGTTYEQYF. Drawing the rest from reference TRBV18 and TRBJ2-7, the complete variable domain is NAGVMQNPRHLVRRRGQEARLRCSPMKGHSHVYWYRQLPEEGLKFMVYLQKENIIDESGMPKERFSAEFPKEGPSILRIQQVVRGDSAAYFCASSRATSGTTYEQYFGPGTRLTVT.

This clone was picked up one time. The chain has TRBV5-1 and TRBJ2-5; 8 nucleotides line up with TRBD1. The CDR3 loop spans 16 amino acids. The V gene end was trimmed by 4 bases and the J gene end by 4 bases; junction bases not matched to a gene: 12. The germline CDR1 and CDR2 sequences are SGHRS and YFSETQ. The CDR3 region is CASSLRPGQEGETQYF. CDR3 bases: TGCGCCAGCAGCCTGCGTCCGGGACAGGAGGGAGAGACCCAGTACTTC.

This clone has only a few counts. The CDR3: CASSPMIAGYEQYF. The CDR3 DNA follows: TGTGCCAGCAGCCCCATGATTGCCGGCTACGAGCAGTACTTC. The rearrangement uses TRBV11-2 and TRBJ2-7; D gene ambiguous. The CDR3 totals 14 residues. The germline CDR1 and CDR2 sequences are SGHAT and FQNNGV. V was trimmed by 5 bases and J by 3 bases, leaving 14 bases between them. The full variable domain, rest sourced from reference TRBV11-2 and TRBJ2-7, is EAGVAQSPRYKIIEKRQSVAFWCNPISGHATLYWYQQILGQGPKLLIQFQNNGVVDDSQLPKDRFSAERLKGVDSTLKIQPAKLEDSAVYLCASSPMIAGYEQYFGPGTRLTVT.

Points on this clone: Distinct nucleotide sequences in the sample also encode this CDR3. The V gene is TRBV6-5, the J gene TRBJ2-6; tentatively, D is TRBD2 (5 bases). Trimming stripped 3 bases from V and 0 bases from J, with 6 bases between. CDR1 and CDR2 (germline): MNHEY, SVGAGI. The CDR3 covers 15 residues. CDR3 sequence reads: CASSYRDSGANVLTF. CDR3 nucleotides: TGTGCCAGCAGTTATCGGGACTCTGGGGCCAACGTCCTGACTTTC.

The chain has TRBV6-1 and TRBJ2-2; D possibly uses TRBD1 or TRBD2 (6 bases each). The germline CDR1 and CDR2 sequences are MNHNS and SASEGT. The CDR3 length is 16 residues. Trimming took 3 bases from V and 10 from J, leaving 21 bases between them. The CDR3 reads CASSEAGQRGTPELFF. In nucleotides, the CDR3 is TGTGCCAGCAGTGAGGCCGGACAGAGGGGGACTCCGGAGCTGTTTTTT.